What follows is one TCR beta chain and its context. Its target is not known. The data stem from a study of cytomegalovirus exposure and HLA in healthy donors. Findings and limits, study-wide: A few of the chains that were CMV-associated were confirmed in vitro to be specific for CMV antigens. In an earlier analysis, about 87% or about 30%: the productive usage of most TCR beta V segments.

CDR1 is KGHSH and CDR2 is LQKENI in the germline V gene. This CDR3 contains 16 residues. Trimming took 6 bases from V and 0 from J, leaving 15 bases between them. A multiplex PCR was run with 60 Vbeta primers and 13 Jbeta primers. Some clones are missing from TCRdb's copy, which holds only in-frame ones; the method was immunoSEQ multiplex PCR. The sample lists roughly 250,000 clones, about 75% occurring once. The sequence came from a female donor in good health and CMV-seronegative. What was sequenced was PBMCs. The rearrangement uses TRBV18 and TRBJ1-3; unclear D gene. CDR3 sequence reads: CASSTSSQFSGNTIYF. DNA of the CDR3: TGTGCCAGCTCGACCTCCTCACAGTTCTCTGGAAACACCATATATTTT.